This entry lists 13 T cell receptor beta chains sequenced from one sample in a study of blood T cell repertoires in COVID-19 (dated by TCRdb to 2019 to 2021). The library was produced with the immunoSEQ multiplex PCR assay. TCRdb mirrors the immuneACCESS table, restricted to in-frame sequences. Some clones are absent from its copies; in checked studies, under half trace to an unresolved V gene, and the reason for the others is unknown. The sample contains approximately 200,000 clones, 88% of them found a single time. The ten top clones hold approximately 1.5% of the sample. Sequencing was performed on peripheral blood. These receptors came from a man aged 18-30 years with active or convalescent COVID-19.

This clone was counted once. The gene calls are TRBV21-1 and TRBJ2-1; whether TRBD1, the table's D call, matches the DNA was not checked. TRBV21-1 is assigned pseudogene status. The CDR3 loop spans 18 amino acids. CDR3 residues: CASSNPRGPDYTYNEQFF. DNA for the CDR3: TGTGCCAGCAGCAATCCCAGGGGCCCCGATTATACCTACAATGAGCAGTTCTTC.

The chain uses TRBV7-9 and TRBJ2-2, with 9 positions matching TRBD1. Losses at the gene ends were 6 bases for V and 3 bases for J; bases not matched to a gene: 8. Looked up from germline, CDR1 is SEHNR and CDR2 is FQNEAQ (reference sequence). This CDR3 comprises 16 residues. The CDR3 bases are TGTGCCAGCAGGGCCCCGGGACAGGGTTACACCGGGGAGCTGTTTTTT. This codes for CASRAPGQGYTGELFF.

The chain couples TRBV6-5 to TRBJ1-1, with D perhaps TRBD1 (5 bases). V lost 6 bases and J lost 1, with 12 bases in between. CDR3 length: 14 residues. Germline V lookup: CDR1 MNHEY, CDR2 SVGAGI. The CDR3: CASRGDSRNTEAFF. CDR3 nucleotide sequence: TGTGCCAGCAGGGGCGACAGTCGGAACACTGAAGCTTTCTTT.

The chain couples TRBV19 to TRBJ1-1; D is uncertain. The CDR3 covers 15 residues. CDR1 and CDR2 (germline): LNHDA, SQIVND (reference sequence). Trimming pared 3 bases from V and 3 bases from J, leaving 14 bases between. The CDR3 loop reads CASSMPTFGDTEAFF. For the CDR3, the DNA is TGTGCCAGTAGTATGCCTACCTTCGGGGACACTGAAGCTTTCTTT. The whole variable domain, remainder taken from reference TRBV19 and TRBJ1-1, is DGGITQSPKYLFRKEGQNVTLSCEQNLNHDAMYWYRQDPGQGLRLIYYSQIVNDFQKGDIAEGYSVSREKKESFPLTVTSAQKNPTAFYLCASSMPTFGDTEAFFGQGTRLTVV.

CDR3 sequence: CASSRSPGQGRGSNEKLFF. CDR3 DNA sequence: TGTGCCAGCAGCCGCAGCCCGGGACAGGGAAGGGGGTCTAATGAAAAACTGTTTTTT. The chain couples TRBV5-5 to TRBJ1-4; the match to TRBD1 covers 9 bases. This CDR3 is built from 19 residues. Germline V CDR1 and CDR2: SGHKS, YYEKEE (reference sequence). The V gene end was trimmed by 4 bases and the J gene end by 3 bases; junction bases not matched to a gene: 16.

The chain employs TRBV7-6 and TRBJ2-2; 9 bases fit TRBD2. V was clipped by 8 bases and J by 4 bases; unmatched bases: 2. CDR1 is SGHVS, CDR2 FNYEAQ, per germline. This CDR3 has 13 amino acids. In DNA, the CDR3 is TGTGCCAGCGGGACTAGCAGCACCGGGGAGCTGTTTTTT. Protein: CASGTSSTGELFF. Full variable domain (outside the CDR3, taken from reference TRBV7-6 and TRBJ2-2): GAGVSQSPRYKVTKRGQDVALRCDPISGHVSLYWYRQALGQGPEFLTYFNYEAQQDKSGLPNDRFSAERPEGSISTLTIQRTEQRDSAMYRCASGTSSTGELFFGEGSRLTVL.

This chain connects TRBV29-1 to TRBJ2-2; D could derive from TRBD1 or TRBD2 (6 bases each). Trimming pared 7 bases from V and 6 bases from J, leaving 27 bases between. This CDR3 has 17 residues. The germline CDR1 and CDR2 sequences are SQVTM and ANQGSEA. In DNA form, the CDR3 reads TGCAGCGCGGGGGCTAGCCTAAGTCAAGCACTCGCCGGGGAGCTGTTTTTT. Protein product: CSAGASLSQALAGELFF.

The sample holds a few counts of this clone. CDR3 in amino acids: CASSPVTRGRSGGYTF. DNA of the CDR3: TGTGCCAGCTCACCAGTCACCAGGGGCCGTTCGGGTGGCTACACCTTC. The J gene is TRBJ1-2, the V gene TRBV18, with D maybe TRBD1 (6 bases). The CDR3 consists of 16 residues. The germline V and J ends were trimmed by 2 bases and 7 bases, with 20 bases remaining between them. The germline V gene encodes CDR1 KGHSH and CDR2 LQKENI.

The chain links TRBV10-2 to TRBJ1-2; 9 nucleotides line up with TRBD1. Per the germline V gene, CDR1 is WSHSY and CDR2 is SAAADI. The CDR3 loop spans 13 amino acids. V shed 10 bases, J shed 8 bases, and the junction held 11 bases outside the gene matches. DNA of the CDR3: TGCGCCAACTTCGTACAGGGGGCCCGGGGCTACACCTTC. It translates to CANFVQGARGYTF.

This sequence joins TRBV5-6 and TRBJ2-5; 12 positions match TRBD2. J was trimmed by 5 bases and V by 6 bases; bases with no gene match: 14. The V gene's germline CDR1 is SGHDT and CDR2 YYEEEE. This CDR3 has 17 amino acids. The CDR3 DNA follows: TGTGCCAGCATCCCTGGACTAGCGGGATCTAGGGGGGAGACCCAGTACTTC. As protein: CASIPGLAGSRGETQYF. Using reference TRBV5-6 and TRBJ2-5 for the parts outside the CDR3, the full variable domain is DAGVTQSPTHLIKTRGQQVTLRCSPKSGHDTVSWYQQALGQGPQFIFQYYEEEERQRGNFPDRFSGHQFPNYSSELNVNALLLGDSALYLCASIPGLAGSRGETQYFGPGTRLLVL.

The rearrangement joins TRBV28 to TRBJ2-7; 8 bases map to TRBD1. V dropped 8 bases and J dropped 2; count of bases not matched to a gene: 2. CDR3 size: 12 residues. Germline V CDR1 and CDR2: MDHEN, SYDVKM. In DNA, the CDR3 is TGTGCCAGCGGACAGGGTCCCTACGAGCAGTACTTC. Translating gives CASGQGPYEQYF.

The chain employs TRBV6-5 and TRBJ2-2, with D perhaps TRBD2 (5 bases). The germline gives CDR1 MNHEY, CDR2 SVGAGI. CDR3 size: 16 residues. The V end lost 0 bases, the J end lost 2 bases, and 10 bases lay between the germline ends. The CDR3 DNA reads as TGTGCCAGCAGTTACTCCGGACTCTCAAACACCGGGGAGCTGTTTTTT. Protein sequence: CASSYSGLSNTGELFF.

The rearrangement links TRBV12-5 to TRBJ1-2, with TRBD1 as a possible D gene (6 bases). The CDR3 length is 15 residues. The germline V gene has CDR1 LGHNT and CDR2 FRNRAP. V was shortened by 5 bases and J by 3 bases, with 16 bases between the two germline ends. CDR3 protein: CASGIREGGDYGYTF. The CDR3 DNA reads TGTGCTAGTGGTATCAGGGAGGGGGGCGACTATGGCTACACCTTC.